This T cell receptor (beta chain) was found in a study of blood T cell repertoires in COVID-19. Across the study: Sources were T cells, B-cell-depleted T cells, or PBMCs; the material itself was cDNA or gDNA.

The germline gives CDR1 MNHEY, CDR2 SMNVEV (reference sequence). The CDR3 has 17 residues. The germline V and J ends were trimmed by 4 bases and 4 bases, with 22 bases remaining between them. Data came from immunoSEQ multiplex PCR; TCRdb stores just in-frame clones and leaves some out. Here the sample spans 200,000 to 250,000 clones, 88% being singletons. Participant-reported clinical history was the basis for cohort assignment. The sequence was obtained from a woman aged 50 to 60 with acute COVID-19. The sample taken for sequencing was PBMCs or T cells enriched from blood (not recorded which). The chain combines TRBV27 with TRBJ1-2; the D is unclear. CDR3 nucleotides: TGTGCCAGCAGTTCACCCGGGTCTCCCCGGTCTTCCTATGGCTACACCTTC. Amino acids: CASSSPGSPRSSYGYTF.